The 27 T cell receptor beta chains given below trace back to one sample, sequenced in a study of T cell responses to AZD1222 COVID-19 vaccine (dated by TCRdb to the early 2020s). The library relied on the immunoSEQ multiplex PCR assay. This is the immuneACCESS table as TCRdb keeps it, with only in-frame sequences that have V and J called. A part of the clones is gone; compared with another copy, unresolved V genes explain less than half, and the rest is unexplained. The sample table holds some 180,000 clones, of which roughly 90% were seen once. Together, the top ten hold 1.5% to 2% of the sample. This specimen's time point label, interpreted: baseline before first vaccination. The sequences come from peripheral blood, collected on day 0 of AZD1222 vaccination. These receptors all come from an adult in good health.

V and J are TRBV2 and TRBJ1-3; no clear D gene. This CDR3 has 13 residues. Germline V gene data show CDR1 as SNHLY and CDR2 as FYNNEI. Trimming left V 5 bases short and J 4 bases short, with 9 bases between. CDR3 region: CASSTQDGNTIYF. The CDR3 DNA reads as TGTGCCAGCAGTACCCAAGACGGAAACACCATATATTTT.

This chain joins TRBV29-1 and TRBJ2-5, with 7 bases that match TRBD1. This CDR3 is 10 amino acids long. CDR1 and CDR2 from the germline V gene are SQVTM and ANQGSEA. CDR3 in DNA: TGCAGGAGGGGGCTGGAGACCCAGTACTTC. It is translated as CRRGLETQYF.

V is TRBV10-3 and J is TRBJ1-4; TRBD1 might be the D (5 bases). The CDR3 is made up of 13 amino acids. Per the germline V gene, CDR1 is ENHRY and CDR2 is SYGVKD. V lost 3 bases and J lost 4, with 6 bases in between. DNA for the CDR3: TGTGCCATCAGTGAAAGGGGTAATGAAAAACTGTTTTTT. Translated: CAISERGNEKLFF.

J is TRBJ2-2 and V is TRBV5-5; D uncertain. This CDR3 has 12 amino acids. Germline CDR1 and CDR2: SGHKS and YYEKEE (reference sequence). V lost 4 bases, J lost 5 bases, and 6 bases lay in between. CDR3 nucleotides: TGTGCCAGCAGCCCCCGTACCGGGGAGCTGTTTTTT. Translating it yields CASSPRTGELFF.

V is TRBV19 and J is TRBJ2-7; D remains unclear. Looked up from germline, CDR1 is LNHDA and CDR2 is SQIVND (reference sequence). Trimming took off 5 bases at V and 0 bases at J, with 11 bases between the two ends. The CDR3 sequence is 14 residues long. CDR3 protein: CASSAFQRSYEQYF. The CDR3 DNA reads as TGTGCCAGTAGTGCTTTCCAGCGCTCCTACGAGCAGTACTTC.

The V gene is TRBV21-1, the J gene TRBJ1-6. TRBV21-1 is flagged as a pseudogene. The CDR3 extends over 12 amino acids. The CDR3 coding sequence is TGTGCCAGCAGCCGGGGGAATTCACCCCTCCACTTT. It specifies CASSRGNSPLHF.

V and J are TRBV4-1 and TRBJ2-6, with a tentative D call TRBD1 (5 bases). V was pared by 4 bases and J by 2 bases, with 12 bases between. The CDR3 contains 16 residues. Germline assignment: CDR1 MGHRA and CDR2 YSYEKL. CDR3 in amino acids: CASSRLQAPGANVLTF. Here the CDR3 DNA reads TGCGCCAGCAGCCGTCTACAGGCCCCTGGGGCCAACGTCCTGACTTTC.

This clone turned up a few times. The gene calls are TRBV4-1 and TRBJ2-2; the D is unclear. The germline V gene has CDR1 MGHRA and CDR2 YSYEKL. This CDR3 contains 15 residues. Trimming pared 4 bases from V and 1 base from J, leaving 10 bases between. In nucleotides, the CDR3 is TGCGCCAGCAGCCTCGGGCGGCGGAACACCGGGGAGCTGTTTTTT. Its protein product is CASSLGRRNTGELFF.

J is TRBJ2-2 and V is TRBV5-1, with 7 bases matching TRBD1. Per germline, CDR1 SGHRS and CDR2 YFSETQ. V lost 0 bases and J lost 5; bases outside the gene matches: 4. The CDR3 consists of 15 residues. The CDR3 loop reads CASSLGGTATGELFF. The CDR3 region has the DNA TGCGCCAGCAGCTTGGGAGGGACAGCAACCGGGGAGCTGTTTTTT.

This clone was seen a few times. For the CDR3, the DNA is TGTGCCAGTCCGTATTGGGGTAGATCTTATGGCTACACCTTC. Translating gives CASPYWGRSYGYTF. This chain uses TRBV19 with TRBJ1-2; D not resolved. The CDR3 totals 14 residues. V gave up 8 bases and J gave up 5 bases, with 18 bases separating them. CDR1 LNHDA and CDR2 SQIVND come from the germline V gene (reference sequence).

The chain uses TRBV18 and TRBJ2-6, with TRBD2 as a possible D gene (6 bases). CDR3 length: 20 residues. CDR1 and CDR2 (germline): KGHSH, LQKENI. The V and J ends lost 2 bases and 1 base respectively, with 21 bases between them. The CDR3 spells CASSPSGGNPRSSGANVLTF. The CDR3 DNA follows: TGTGCCAGCTCACCAAGTGGCGGGAACCCTCGAAGTTCTGGGGCCAACGTCCTGACTTTC.

This clone was recorded a few times. This rearrangement joins TRBV5-1 to TRBJ2-5; 7 bases align to TRBD2. The germline gives CDR1 SGHRS, CDR2 YFSETQ. The CDR3 loop spans 15 amino acids. V dropped 4 bases and J dropped 4; count of bases not matched to a gene: 10. DNA of the CDR3: TGCGCCAGCAGCGAGAGCGGGAACGCACGAGAGACCCAGTACTTC. As protein: CASSESGNARETQYF.

The chain carries TRBV19 and TRBJ2-7; 8 bases agree with TRBD2. Looked up from germline, CDR1 is LNHDA and CDR2 is SQIVND (reference sequence). The CDR3 has 16 amino acids. The V gene end was trimmed by 11 bases and the J gene end by 2 bases; junction bases not matched to a gene: 17. The CDR3 is CASKTQPGLEPYEQYF. The CDR3 DNA is TGTGCCTCAAAAACCCAACCGGGACTAGAACCCTACGAGCAGTACTTC.

CDR3 coding DNA: TGTGCCAGCAGTCATCCACGCAGGTCTTACAATGAGCAGTTCTTC. Amino acids: CASSHPRRSYNEQFF. The chain has TRBV27 and TRBJ2-1; D call uncertain. Trimming shortened V by 5 bases and J by 4 bases, and 15 bases separated the two germline ends. The V gene's germline CDR1 is MNHEY and CDR2 SMNVEV (reference sequence). The CDR3 extends over 15 amino acids.

The rearrangement links TRBV3-1 (or the pseudogene TRBV3-2) to TRBJ2-7; the D is unclear. Trimming took 4 bases from V and 0 from J, leaving 4 bases between them. The CDR3 totals 12 residues. Germline V gene data show CDR1 as LGHDT and CDR2 as YNNKEL (reference sequence). The CDR3 DNA follows: TGTGCCAGCAGCCCCCACTCCTACGAGCAGTACTTC. Its translation: CASSPHSYEQYF.

The V call is TRBV7-9, the J call TRBJ2-1; D call uncertain. The CDR3 covers 12 residues. With 4 bases removed from V and 9 bases from J, the gap between germline ends came to 10 bases. Germline V lookup: CDR1 SEHNR, CDR2 FQNEAQ (reference sequence). This chain's CDR3 is CASSSPPSEQFF. The CDR3, as DNA: TGTGCCAGCAGCTCCCCCCCTAGTGAGCAGTTCTTC.

This rearrangement joins TRBV5-5 to TRBJ1-2, with D uncertain. Germline V lookup: CDR1 SGHKS, CDR2 YYEKEE (reference sequence). V was clipped by 0 bases and J by 2 bases, with 5 bases between them. CDR3 size: 13 residues. The CDR3 DNA follows: TGTGCCAGCAGCTTGGCGACCAACTATGGCTACACCTTC. This gives the protein CASSLATNYGYTF.

V and J are TRBV25-1 and TRBJ2-2; TRBD2 might be the D (6 bases). Trimming removed 4 bases at V and 6 bases at J, with 12 bases between. The CDR3 contains 14 residues. Germline CDR1 MGHDK, CDR2 SYGVNS. In DNA, the CDR3 is TGTGCCAGCAGTGCGGGACTCCTCGCCGGGGAGCTGTTTTTT. This encodes CASSAGLLAGELFF.

The chain combines TRBV5-4 with TRBJ1-1; 8 bases are a match to TRBD1. Germline assignment: CDR1 SGHNT and CDR2 YYREEE (reference sequence). V shed 4 bases, J shed 0 bases, and the junction held 5 bases outside the gene matches. CDR3 length: 15 residues. The CDR3 DNA sequence: TGTGCCAGCAGCCAGGGGGCAACACTGAACACTGAAGCTTTCTTT. Translating it yields CASSQGATLNTEAFF. Variable domain in full (rest from reference TRBV5-4 and TRBJ1-1): ETGVTQSPTHLIKTRGQQVTLRCSSQSGHNTVSWYQQALGQGPQFIFQYYREEENGRGNFPPRFSGLQFPNYSSELNVNALELDDSALYLCASSQGATLNTEAFFGQGTRLTVV.

CDR3 residues: CASSLSDLTSGPFLDTQYF. As DNA, the CDR3 is TGTGCCAGCAGTTTATCGGATCTGACTAGCGGGCCATTTTTAGATACGCAGTATTTT. This sequence joins TRBV27 and TRBJ2-3; 10 positions match TRBD2. Looked up from germline, CDR1 is MNHEY and CDR2 is SMNVEV (reference sequence). The ends lost 0 bases at V and 5 bases at J; junction bases unmatched: 14. The CDR3 spans 19 residues.

The chain recombines TRBV11-2 with TRBJ1-4; a weak D match, TRBD1 (5 bases). Between the trimmed V and J ends, which lost 5 bases and 2 bases, there was a span of 12 bases. The CDR3 has 15 residues. Germline assignment: CDR1 SGHAT and CDR2 FQNNGV. The CDR3 reads CASSPREGTNEKLFF. The CDR3 DNA sequence: TGTGCCAGCAGCCCTCGGGAGGGGACTAATGAAAAACTGTTTTTT.

This clone occurred once. V gene TRBV19 combines with J gene TRBJ2-7, with TRBD2 matching 9 bases. Germline-derived CDR1 and CDR2 are LNHDA and SQIVND (reference sequence). V lost 5 bases to trimming and J lost 6 bases; unmatched junction nucleotides: 2. This CDR3 spans 12 amino acids. DNA of the CDR3: TGTGCCAGTAGTCCAGCGGGAGGCGAGCAGTACTTC. It is translated as CASSPAGGEQYF.

The genes are TRBV5-1 and TRBJ2-7, with D perhaps matching TRBD1 or TRBD2 (7 bases each). The CDR3 runs to 16 residues. Trimming removed 7 bases from V and 0 bases from J, with 20 bases in between. Germline loops: CDR1 SGHRS, CDR2 YFSETQ. In nucleotides, the CDR3 is TGCGCCAGCGCCAGGGGGGGCGGAGGTCCCTCCTACGAGCAGTACTTC. The encoded protein is CASARGGGGPSYEQYF.

The chain carries TRBV30 and TRBJ1-2; 9 bases agree with TRBD1. The CDR3 is 14 amino acids. J lost 6 bases, V lost 0 bases, and 5 bases had no gene match. CDR1 GTSNPN and CDR2 SVGIG come from the germline V gene (reference sequence). As DNA, the CDR3 is TGTGCCTGGAGTGTACAGGGGGCGCGAAATGGCTACACCTTC. It yields the protein CAWSVQGARNGYTF. The complete variable domain, with remaining parts taken from reference TRBV30 and TRBJ1-2, reads SQTIHQWPATLVQPVGSPLSLECTVEGTSNPNLYWYRQAAGRGLQLLFYSVGIGQISSEVPQNLSASRPQDRQFILSSKKLLLSDSGFYLCAWSVQGARNGYTFGSGTRLTVV.

This clone has a single count. The rearrangement joins TRBV5-4 to TRBJ2-1, with 10 bases fitting TRBD2. After removal of 1 base from V and 5 bases from J, the junction contained 12 bases not matched to a gene. Germline V lookup: CDR1 SGHNT, CDR2 YYREEE (reference sequence). The CDR3 is made up of 18 amino acids. The CDR3 spells CASSLIKLAGVGNNEQFF. CDR3 coding DNA: TGTGCCAGCAGCTTGATAAAGCTAGCGGGAGTTGGCAACAATGAGCAGTTCTTC.

This chain links TRBV6-5 with TRBJ2-7; 7 nucleotides align to TRBD2. V was pared by 0 bases and J by 5 bases, with 4 bases of the junction left unmatched. The CDR3 covers 14 residues. Germline CDR1 is MNHEY and CDR2 is SVGAGI. CDR3 amino acids: CASSYSGGFNEQYF. DNA for the CDR3: TGTGCCAGCAGTTACTCGGGGGGGTTCAACGAGCAGTACTTC.

The chain couples TRBV12-3 or TRBV12-4 to TRBJ2-3; maybe TRBD2 (6 bases). V was shortened by 3 bases and J by 6 bases, with 7 bases between the two germline ends. This CDR3 is 12 amino acids long. The CDR3 nucleotides read TGTGCCAGCAGTTTCCGGGGGGATACGCAGTATTTT. Translating gives CASSFRGDTQYF.